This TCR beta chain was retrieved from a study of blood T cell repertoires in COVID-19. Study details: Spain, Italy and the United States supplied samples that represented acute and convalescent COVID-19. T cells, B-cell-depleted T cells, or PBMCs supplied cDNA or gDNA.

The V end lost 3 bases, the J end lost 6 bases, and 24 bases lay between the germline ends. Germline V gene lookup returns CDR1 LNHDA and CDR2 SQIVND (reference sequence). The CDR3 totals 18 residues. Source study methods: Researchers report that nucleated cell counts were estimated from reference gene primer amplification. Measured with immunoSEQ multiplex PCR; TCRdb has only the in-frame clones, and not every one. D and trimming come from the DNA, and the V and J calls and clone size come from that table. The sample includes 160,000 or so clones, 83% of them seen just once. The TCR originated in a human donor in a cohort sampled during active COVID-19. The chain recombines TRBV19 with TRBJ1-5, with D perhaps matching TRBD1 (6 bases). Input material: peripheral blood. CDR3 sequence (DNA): TGTGCCAGTAGTATCAGGGAGCCAGGGGACCCACGGTTTCAGCCCCAGCATTTT. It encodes CASSIREPGDPRFQPQHF.